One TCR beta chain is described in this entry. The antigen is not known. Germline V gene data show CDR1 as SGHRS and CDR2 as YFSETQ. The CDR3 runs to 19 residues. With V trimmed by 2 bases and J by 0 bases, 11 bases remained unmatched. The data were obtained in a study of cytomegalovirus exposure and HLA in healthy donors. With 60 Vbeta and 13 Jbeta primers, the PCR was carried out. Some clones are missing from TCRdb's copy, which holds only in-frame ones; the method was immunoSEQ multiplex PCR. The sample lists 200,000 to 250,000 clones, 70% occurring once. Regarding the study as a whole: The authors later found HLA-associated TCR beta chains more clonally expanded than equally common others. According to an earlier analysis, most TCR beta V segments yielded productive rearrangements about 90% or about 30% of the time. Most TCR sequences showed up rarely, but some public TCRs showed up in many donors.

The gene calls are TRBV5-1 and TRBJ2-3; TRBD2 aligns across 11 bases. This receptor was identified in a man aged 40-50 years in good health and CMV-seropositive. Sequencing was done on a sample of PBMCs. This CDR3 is CASSLGGPLAGASTDTQYF. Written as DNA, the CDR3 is TGCGCCAGCAGCTTAGGGGGCCCACTAGCGGGGGCTAGCACAGATACGCAGTATTTT.